This TCR beta chain originates from a study of T cell responses to AZD1222 COVID-19 vaccine. Background on the study: Second-dose timings of about 4 or about 12 weeks were pooled. Study results and limitations: Spike as a whole was targeted by vaccine-associated CD4 TCRs, dominant at 160-218 and 743-854. Within unmutated variant regions lay the reported targets of nearly half of spike-specific TCRs.

Regarding this clone: As yet, its antigen is unknown.

V gave up 4 bases and J gave up 7 bases, with 11 bases separating them. CDR3 length equals 13 residues. Measured with immunoSEQ multiplex PCR; TCRdb has only the in-frame clones, and not every one. Of around 100,000 clones listed, around 91% were seen once; the top ten hold 4.5% to 5.5%. The TCR was taken from an adult in good health. This chain joins TRBV12-3 or TRBV12-4 and TRBJ1-5; D remains unclear. Sequencing used peripheral blood, obtained on day 0 of AZD1222 vaccination. The CDR3 region is CASSSTVNQPQHF. The CDR3 DNA follows: TGTGCCAGCAGTTCAACAGTCAACCAGCCCCAGCATTTT.